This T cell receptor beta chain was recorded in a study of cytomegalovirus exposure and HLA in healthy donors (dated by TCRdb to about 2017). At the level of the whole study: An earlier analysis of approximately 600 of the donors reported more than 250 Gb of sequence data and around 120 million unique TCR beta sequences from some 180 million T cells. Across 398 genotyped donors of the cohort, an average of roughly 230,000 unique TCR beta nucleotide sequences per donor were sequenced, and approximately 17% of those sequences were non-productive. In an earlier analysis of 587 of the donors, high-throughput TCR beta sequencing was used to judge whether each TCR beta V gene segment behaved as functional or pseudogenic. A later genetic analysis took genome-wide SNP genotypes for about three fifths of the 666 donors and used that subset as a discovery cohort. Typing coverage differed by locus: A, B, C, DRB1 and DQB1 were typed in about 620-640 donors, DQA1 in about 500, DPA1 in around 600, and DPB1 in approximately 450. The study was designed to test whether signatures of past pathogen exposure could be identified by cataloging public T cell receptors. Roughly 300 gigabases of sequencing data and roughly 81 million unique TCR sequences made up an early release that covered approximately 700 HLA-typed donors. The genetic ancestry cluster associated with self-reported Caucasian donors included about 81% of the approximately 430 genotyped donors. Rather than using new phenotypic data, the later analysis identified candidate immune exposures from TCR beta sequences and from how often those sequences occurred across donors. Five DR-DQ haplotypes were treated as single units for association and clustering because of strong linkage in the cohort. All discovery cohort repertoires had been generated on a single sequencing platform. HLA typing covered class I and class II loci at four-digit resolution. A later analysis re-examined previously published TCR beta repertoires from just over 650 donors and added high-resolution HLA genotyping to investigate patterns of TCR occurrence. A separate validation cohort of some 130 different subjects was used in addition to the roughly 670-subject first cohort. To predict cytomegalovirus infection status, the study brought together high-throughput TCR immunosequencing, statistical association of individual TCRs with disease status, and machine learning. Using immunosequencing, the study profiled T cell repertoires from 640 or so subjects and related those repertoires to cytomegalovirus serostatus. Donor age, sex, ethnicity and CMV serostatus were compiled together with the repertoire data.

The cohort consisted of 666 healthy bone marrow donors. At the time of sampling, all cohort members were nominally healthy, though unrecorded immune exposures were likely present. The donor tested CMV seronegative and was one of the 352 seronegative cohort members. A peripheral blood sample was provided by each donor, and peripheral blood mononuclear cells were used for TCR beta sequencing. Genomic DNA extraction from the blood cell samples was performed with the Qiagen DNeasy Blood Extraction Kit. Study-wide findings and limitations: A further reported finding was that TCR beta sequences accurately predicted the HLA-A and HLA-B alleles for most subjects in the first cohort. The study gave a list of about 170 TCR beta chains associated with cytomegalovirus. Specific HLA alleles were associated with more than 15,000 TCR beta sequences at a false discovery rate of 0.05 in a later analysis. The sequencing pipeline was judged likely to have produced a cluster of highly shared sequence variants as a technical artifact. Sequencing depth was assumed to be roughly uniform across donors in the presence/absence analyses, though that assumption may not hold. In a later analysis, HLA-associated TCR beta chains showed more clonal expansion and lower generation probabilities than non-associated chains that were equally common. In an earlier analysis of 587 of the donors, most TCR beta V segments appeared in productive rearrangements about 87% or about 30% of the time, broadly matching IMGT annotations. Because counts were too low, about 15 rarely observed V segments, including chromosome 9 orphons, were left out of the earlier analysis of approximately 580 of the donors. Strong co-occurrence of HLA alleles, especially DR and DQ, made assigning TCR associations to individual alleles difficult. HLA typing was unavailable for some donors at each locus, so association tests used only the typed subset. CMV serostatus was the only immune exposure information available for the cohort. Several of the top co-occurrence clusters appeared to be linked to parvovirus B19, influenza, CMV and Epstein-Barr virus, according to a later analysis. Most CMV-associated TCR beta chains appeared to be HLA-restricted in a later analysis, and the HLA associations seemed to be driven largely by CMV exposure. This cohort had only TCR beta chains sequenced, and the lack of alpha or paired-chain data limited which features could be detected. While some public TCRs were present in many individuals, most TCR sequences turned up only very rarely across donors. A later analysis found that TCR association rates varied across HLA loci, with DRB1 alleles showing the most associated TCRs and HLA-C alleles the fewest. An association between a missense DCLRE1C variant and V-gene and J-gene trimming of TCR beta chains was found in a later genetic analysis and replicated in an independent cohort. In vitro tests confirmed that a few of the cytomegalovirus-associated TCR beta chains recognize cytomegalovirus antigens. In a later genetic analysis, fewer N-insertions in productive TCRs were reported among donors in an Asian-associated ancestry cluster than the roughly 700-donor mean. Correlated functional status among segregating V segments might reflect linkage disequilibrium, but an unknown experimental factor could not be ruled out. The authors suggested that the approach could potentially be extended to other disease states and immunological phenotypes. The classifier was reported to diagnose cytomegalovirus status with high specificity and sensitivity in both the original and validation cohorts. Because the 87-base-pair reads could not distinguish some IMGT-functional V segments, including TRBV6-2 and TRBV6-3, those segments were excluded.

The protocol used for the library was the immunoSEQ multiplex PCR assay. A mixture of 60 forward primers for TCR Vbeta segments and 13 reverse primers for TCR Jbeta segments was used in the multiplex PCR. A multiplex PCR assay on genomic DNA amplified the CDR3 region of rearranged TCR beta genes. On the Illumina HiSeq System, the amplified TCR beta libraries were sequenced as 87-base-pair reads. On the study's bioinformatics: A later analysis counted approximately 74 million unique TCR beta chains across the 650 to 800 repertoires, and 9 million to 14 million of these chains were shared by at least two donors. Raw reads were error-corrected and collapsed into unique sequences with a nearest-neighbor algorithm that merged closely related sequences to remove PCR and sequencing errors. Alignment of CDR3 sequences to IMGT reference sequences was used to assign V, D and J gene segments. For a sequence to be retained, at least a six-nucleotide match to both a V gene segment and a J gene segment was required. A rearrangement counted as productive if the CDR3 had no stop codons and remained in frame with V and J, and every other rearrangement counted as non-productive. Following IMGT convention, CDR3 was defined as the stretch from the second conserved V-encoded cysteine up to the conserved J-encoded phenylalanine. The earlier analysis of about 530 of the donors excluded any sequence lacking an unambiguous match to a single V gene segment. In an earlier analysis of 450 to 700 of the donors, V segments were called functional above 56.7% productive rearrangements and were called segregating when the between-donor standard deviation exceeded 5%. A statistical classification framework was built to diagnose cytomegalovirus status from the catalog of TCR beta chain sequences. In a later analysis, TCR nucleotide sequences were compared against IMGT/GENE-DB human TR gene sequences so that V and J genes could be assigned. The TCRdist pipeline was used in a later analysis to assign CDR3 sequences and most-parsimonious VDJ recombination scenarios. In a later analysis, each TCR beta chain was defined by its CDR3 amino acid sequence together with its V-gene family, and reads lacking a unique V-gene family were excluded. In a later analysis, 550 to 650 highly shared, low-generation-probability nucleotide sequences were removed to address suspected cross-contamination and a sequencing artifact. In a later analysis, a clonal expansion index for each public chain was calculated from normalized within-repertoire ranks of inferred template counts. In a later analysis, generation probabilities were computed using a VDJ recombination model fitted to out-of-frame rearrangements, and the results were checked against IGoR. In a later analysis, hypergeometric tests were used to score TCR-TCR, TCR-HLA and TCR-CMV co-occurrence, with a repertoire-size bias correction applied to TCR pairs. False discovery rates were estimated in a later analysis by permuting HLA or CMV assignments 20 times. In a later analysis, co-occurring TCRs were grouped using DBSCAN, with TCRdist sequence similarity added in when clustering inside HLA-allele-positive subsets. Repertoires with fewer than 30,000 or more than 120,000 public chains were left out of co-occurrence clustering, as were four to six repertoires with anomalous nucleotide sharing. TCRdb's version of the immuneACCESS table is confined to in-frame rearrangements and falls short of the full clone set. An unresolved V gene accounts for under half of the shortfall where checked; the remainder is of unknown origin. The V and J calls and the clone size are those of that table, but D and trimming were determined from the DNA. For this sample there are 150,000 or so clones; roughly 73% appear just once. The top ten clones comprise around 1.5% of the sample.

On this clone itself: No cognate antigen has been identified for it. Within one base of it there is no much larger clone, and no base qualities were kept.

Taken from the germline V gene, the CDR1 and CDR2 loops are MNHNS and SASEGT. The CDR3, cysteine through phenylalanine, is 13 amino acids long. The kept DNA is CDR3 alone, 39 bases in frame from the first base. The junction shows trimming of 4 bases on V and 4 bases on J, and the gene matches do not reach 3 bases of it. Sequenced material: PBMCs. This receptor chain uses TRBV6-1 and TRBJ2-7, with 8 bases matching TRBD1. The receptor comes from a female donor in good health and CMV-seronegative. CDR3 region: CASSGTGQYEQYF. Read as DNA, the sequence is TGTGCCAGCAGTGGGACAGGGCAATACGAGCAGTACTTC.